The present entry profiles one T cell receptor beta chain with its context. Antigen unknown. These data are taken from a study of T cell repertoires in cytomegalovirus infection. Findings and caveats of the study: CMV-specific TCR beta clonotypes restricted by HLA-C were the ones dominating the ex vivo response.

TCRdb re-derived calls from the reads in MiXCR, one entry per CDR3 protein. The sample consists of about a million distinct CDR3 sequences, around 30% of them appearing once. The V gene's germline CDR1 is SEHNR and CDR2 FQNEAQ (reference sequence). The CDR3 runs to 13 residues. Trimming pared 5 bases from V and 6 bases from J, leaving 13 bases between. The source of this sequence is a human donor in good health (CMV status not recorded). Some clones in this sample may be carry-over from other donors' samples. V and J are TRBV7-9 and TRBJ1-1; no clear D. The starting material was cultured CD8+ T cells from PBMCs, obtained from culture after CMV antigen stimulation. The CDR3 DNA follows: TGTGCCAGCAGCCCCGGAAAGAGCGCTGAAGCTTTCTTT. It encodes CASSPGKSAEAFF.